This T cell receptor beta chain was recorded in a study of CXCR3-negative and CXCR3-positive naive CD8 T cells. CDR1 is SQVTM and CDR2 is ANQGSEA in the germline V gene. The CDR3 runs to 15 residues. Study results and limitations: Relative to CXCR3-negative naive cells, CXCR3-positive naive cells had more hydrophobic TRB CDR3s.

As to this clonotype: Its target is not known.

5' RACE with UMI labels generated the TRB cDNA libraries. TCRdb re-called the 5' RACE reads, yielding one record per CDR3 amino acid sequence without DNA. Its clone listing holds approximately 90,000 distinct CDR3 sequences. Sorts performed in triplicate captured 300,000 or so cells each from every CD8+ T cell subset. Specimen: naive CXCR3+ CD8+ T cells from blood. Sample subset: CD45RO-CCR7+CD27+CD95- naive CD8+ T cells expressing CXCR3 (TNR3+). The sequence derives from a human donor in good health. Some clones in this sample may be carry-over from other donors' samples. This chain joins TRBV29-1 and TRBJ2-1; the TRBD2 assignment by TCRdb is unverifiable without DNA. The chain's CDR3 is CSVMIGGNSYNEQFF.